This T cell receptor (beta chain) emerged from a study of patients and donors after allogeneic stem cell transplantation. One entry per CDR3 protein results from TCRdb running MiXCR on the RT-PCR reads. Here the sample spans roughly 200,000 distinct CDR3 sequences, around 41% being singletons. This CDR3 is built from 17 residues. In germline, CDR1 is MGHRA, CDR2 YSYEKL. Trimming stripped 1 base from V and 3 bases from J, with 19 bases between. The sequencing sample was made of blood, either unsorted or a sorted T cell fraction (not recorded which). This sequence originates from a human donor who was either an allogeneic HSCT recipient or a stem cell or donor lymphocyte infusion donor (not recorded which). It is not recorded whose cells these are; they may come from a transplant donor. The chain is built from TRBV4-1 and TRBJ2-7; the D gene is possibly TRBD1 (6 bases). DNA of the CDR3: TGCGCCAGCAGCCAAGCCCCTTGGGACACGTTCAGCTACGAGCAGTACTTC. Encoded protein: CASSQAPWDTFSYEQYF.